This entry describes one T cell receptor (beta chain). Assay used: immunoSEQ multiplex PCR; TCRdb lists only in-frame clones, some missing. This table has 72,000 or so clones, roughly nine tenths appearing once. The data were taken from a study of OX40 agonist ivuxolimab in advanced cancers. In germline, CDR1 is SQVTM, CDR2 ANQGSEA. The V end was cut by 7 bases, the J end by 6 bases, with 16 bases between. There are 13 residues in the CDR3. This sequence joins TRBV29-1 and TRBJ2-1; perhaps TRBD1 as D (6 bases). The starting material was CD4+ or CD8+ T cells sorted from blood, obtained in a trial of the OX40 agonist ivuxolimab. This clonotype was obtained from an adult with an advanced solid tumor such as melanoma, head and neck, liver or kidney cancer. CDR3 coding DNA: TGCAGCGCAAAGCAGGGGTGGGGCAATGAGCAGTTCTTC. It yields the protein CSAKQGWGNEQFF.